This T cell receptor (beta chain) was captured in a study of blood T cell repertoires in COVID-19. Study overall: Sources were T cells, B-cell-depleted T cells, or PBMCs; the material itself was cDNA or gDNA.

Germline CDR1 is MNHEY and CDR2 is SMNVEV (reference sequence). The CDR3 contains 14 residues. The V and J ends lost 7 bases and 5 bases respectively, with 17 bases between them. Method: immunoSEQ multiplex PCR; TCRdb's copy keeps in-frame clones and lacks some. The table lists approximately 200,000 clones, roughly 80% of them singletons. V is TRBV27 and J is TRBJ1-1; D is possibly TRBD1 (5 bases). The source material was peripheral blood. The TCR comes from a woman aged 50 to 65 with acute or convalescent COVID-19. The CDR3 protein is CASTEKRGITEAFF. CDR3 DNA: TGTGCCAGCACCGAGAAACGGGGGATTACTGAAGCTTTCTTT.